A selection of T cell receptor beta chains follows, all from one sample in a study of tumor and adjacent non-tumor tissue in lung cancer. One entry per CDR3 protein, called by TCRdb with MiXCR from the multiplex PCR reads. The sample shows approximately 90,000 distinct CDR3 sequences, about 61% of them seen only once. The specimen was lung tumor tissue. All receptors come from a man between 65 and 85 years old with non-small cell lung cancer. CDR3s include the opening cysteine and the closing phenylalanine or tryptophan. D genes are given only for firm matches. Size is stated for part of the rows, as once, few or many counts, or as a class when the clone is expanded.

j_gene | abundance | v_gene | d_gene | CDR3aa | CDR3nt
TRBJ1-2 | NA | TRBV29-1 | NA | CSVTTSRNYGYTF | TGCAGCGTTACGACGTCACGGAACTATGGCTACACCTTC
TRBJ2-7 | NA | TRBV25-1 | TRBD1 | CASGESGQKAYEQYF | TGTGCCAGTGGTGAATCGGGACAGAAGGCCTACGAGCAGTACTTC
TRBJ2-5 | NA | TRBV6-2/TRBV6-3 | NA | CASCYLAETQYF | TGTGCCAGCTGTTACCTCGCGGAGACTCAGTACTTC
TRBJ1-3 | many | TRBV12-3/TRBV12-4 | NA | CASAPRTASGNTIYF | TGTGCCAGTGCCCCAAGGACGGCTTCTGGAAACACCATATATTTT
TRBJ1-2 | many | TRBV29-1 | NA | CSVPRDSLPLYGYTF | TGCAGCGTCCCCCGGGACTCCCTACCCCTCTATGGCTACACCTTC
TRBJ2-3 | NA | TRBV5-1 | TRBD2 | CASSLNLAGGPVSTDRQYF | TGCGCCAGCAGCTTGAACCTAGCGGGGGGGCCCGTAAGCACAGATAGGCAGTATTTT
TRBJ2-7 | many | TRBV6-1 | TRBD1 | CASSGPGTGAYEQYF | TGTGCCAGCAGTGGCCCCGGGACAGGAGCCTACGAGCAGTACTTC
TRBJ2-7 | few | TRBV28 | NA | CASSLTTGQYF | TGTGCCAGCAGTTTAACGACGGGGCAGTACTTC
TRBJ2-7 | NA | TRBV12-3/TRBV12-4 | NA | CVSTPQDVSYEQYF | TGTGTCAGCACCCCGCAGGACGTATCCTACGAGCAGTACTTC
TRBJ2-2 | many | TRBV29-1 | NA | CSVAYGTGELFF | TGCAGCGTGGCGTATGGCACCGGGGAGCTGTTTTTT
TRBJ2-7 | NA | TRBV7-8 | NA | CASSPAGTGNYEHYF | TGTGCCAGCAGCCCGGCGGGTACAGGAAACTACGAGCACTACTTC
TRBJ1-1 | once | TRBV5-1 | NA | CTSGFSENTEAFF | TGCACCAGCGGCTTCAGTGAGAACACTGAAGCTTTCTTT
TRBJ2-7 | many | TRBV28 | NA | CASSGPFEQYF | TGTGCCAGCTCTGGGCCATTCGAGCAGTACTTC
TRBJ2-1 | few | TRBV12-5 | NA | CASGQFQGPTGEQFF | TGTGCTAGTGGCCAGTTTCAGGGGCCCACCGGTGAGCAGTTCTTC
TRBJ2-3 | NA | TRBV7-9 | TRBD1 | CASSYGQGATDTQYF | TGTGCCAGCAGCTACGGACAGGGGGCAACAGATACGCAGTATTTT
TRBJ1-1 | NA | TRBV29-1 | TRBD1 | CSVEGGGASTEAPF | TGCAGCGTTGAAGGAGGGGGCGCAAGTACTGAAGCTCCCTTT
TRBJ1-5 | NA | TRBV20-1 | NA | CSATPGLVQPQHF | TGCAGTGCTACCCCAGGGTTAGTCCAGCCCCAGCATTTT
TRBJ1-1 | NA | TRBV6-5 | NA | CASSYKGYTEAIF | TGTGCCAGCAGTTATAAGGGTTATACTGAAGCTATCTTT